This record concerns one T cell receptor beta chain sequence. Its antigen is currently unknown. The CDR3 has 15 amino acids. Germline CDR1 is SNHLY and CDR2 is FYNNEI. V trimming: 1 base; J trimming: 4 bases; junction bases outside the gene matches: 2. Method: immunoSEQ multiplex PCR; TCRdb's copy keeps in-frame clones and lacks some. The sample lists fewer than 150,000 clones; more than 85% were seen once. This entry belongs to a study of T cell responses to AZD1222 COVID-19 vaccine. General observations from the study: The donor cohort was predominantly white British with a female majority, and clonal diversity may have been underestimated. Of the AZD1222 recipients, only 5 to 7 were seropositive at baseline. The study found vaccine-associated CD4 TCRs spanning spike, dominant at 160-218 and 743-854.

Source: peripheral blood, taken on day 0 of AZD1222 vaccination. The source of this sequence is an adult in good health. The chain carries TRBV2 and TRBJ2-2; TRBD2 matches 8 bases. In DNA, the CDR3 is TGTGCCAGCAGTGAAGTACTAGCGGCCACCGGGGAGCTGTTTTTT. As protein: CASSEVLAATGELFF. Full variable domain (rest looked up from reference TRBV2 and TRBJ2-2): EPEVTQTPSHQVTQMGQEVILRCVPISNHLYFYWYRQILGQKVEFLVSFYNNEISEKSEIFDDQFSVERPDGSNFTLKIRSTKLEDSAMYFCASSEVLAATGELFFGEGSRLTVL.